This T cell receptor (beta chain) was sequenced in a study of blood T cell repertoires in COVID-19. Clones were sequenced by immunoSEQ multiplex PCR, and TCRdb holds only the in-frame ones, with some missing. The sample lists a few hundred thousand clones; 70% to 90% were seen once. The CDR3 consists of 17 residues. Germline CDR1 reads LNHDA; CDR2 reads SQIVND (reference sequence). Germline trimming cut 4 bases from V and 0 bases from J; bases unmatched to any gene: 9. The receptor was derived from a woman aged 30 to 39 who had recovered from COVID-19. The chain uses TRBV19 and TRBJ1-1; TRBD1 matches at 9 bases. Specimen: PBMCs or T cells enriched from blood (not recorded which). CDR3 amino acids: CASSRGLTGGMNTEAFF. DNA for the CDR3: TGTGCCAGTAGTAGGGGTTTGACAGGGGGGATGAACACTGAAGCTTTCTTT.